The 15 T cell receptor beta chains reported below all come from one sample, sequenced in a study of shared clonotypes between healthy human individuals. Using immunoSEQ multiplex PCR, the repertoire was profiled, and TCRdb retains in-frame clones only, with some absent. Counted here are 1,500,000 or so clones, roughly 98.5% occurring once; the ten biggest clones make up roughly 0.35%. Sequences were obtained from naive CD4+ T cells sorted from blood. This sample's subset: CD45RA+ positively selected. These receptors were collected from a man aged 25 to 40 in good health.

The chain carries TRBV9 and TRBJ2-1; TRBD2 matches at 7 bases. Germline CDR1 and CDR2: SGDLS and YYNGEE. V dropped 0 bases and J dropped 5; count of bases not matched to a gene: 8. There are 16 residues in the CDR3. The CDR3 spells CASSVAVAGADNEQFF. CDR3 sequence (DNA): TGTGCCAGCAGCGTAGCTGTCGCGGGAGCTGACAATGAGCAGTTCTTC.

This clone was picked up one time. This chain links TRBV5-1 with TRBJ2-5; D unresolved. In germline, CDR1 is SGHRS, CDR2 YFSETQ. The CDR3 length is 14 residues. The V and J ends lost 4 bases and 2 bases respectively, with 12 bases between them. CDR3 DNA sequence: TGCGCCAGCAGCCATTGGACCGATCAAGAGACCCAGTACTTC. Protein product: CASSHWTDQETQYF.

This chain joins TRBV6-5 and TRBJ1-5; no clear D gene. V lost 5 bases, J lost 6 bases, and 14 bases lay in between. Germline CDR1 MNHEY, CDR2 SVGAGI. The CDR3 extends over 14 amino acids. CDR3 sequence reads: CASSPTGRGQPQHF. In DNA, the CDR3 is TGTGCCAGCAGTCCGACCGGGAGAGGTCAGCCCCAGCATTTT.

Points on this clone: Other nucleotide sequences in the sample specify the same CDR3. The rearrangement joins TRBV18 to TRBJ2-5; no definite D call. The V end lost 3 bases, the J end lost 4 bases, and 6 bases lay between the germline ends. Per germline, CDR1 KGHSH and CDR2 LQKENI. The CDR3 is 12 amino acids. CDR3 in DNA: TGTGCCAGCTCACCGGCGGTAGAGACCCAGTACTTC. It is translated as CASSPAVETQYF.

This clone was recorded once. The CDR3 spells CASSLVGDTEAFF. CDR3 in DNA: TGTGCCAGCAGCTTAGTAGGGGACACTGAAGCTTTCTTT. This rearrangement joins TRBV7-9 to TRBJ1-1, with D perhaps matching TRBD1 (5 bases). The V and J ends lost 1 base and 3 bases respectively, with 6 bases between them. Germline lookup yields CDR1 SEHNR and CDR2 FQNEAQ (reference sequence). The CDR3 contains 13 residues.

This clone has just a few counts. The gene calls are TRBV18 and TRBJ2-1, with D possibly being TRBD1 (5 bases). V lost 3 bases to trimming and J lost 4 bases, with 16 bases between them. There are 16 residues in the CDR3. CDR1 is KGHSH and CDR2 is LQKENI in the germline V gene. Here the CDR3 DNA reads TGTGCCAGCTCACCCCCTAACAGGAGAGATTACAATGAGCAGTTCTTC. Its translation is CASSPPNRRDYNEQFF.

V usage is TRBV5-7 and J usage is TRBJ1-1; D is undetermined. TRBV5-7 is annotated as an ORF whose role is uncertain. V lost 2 bases and J lost 6, with 14 bases in between. The CDR3 has 14 residues. CDR3 DNA sequence: TGTGCCAGCAGCTTCCCGGCGGGAGAGGCTGAAGCTTTCTTT. Encoded protein: CASSFPAGEAEAFF.

This clone turned up a few times. The CDR3: CASSPPLNLNYGYTF. As DNA, the CDR3 is TGTGCCAGCAGCCCTCCCCTCAACCTTAACTATGGCTACACCTTC. The rearrangement uses TRBV7-9 and TRBJ1-2; D is undetermined. Germline CDR1 and CDR2: SEHNR and FQNEAQ (reference sequence). With 5 bases removed from V and 1 base from J, the gap between germline ends came to 14 bases. The CDR3 is 15 amino acids.

CDR3 nucleotides: TGTGCCAGCATTCCTACTCCGAGCAAAAACATTCAGTACTTC. Its translation: CASIPTPSKNIQYF. The chain carries TRBV2 and TRBJ2-4; D uncertain. The CDR3 extends over 14 amino acids. In germline, CDR1 is SNHLY, CDR2 FYNNEI. With 7 bases removed from V and 3 bases from J, the gap between germline ends came to 13 bases.

Comment on this clone: The junction shows a germline mismatch at one end, possibly a read error. The genes are TRBV7-7 and TRBJ2-2; no definite D call. The CDR3 contains 14 residues. Germline V gene lookup returns CDR1 SSHAT and CDR2 FNYEAQ (reference sequence). CDR3 loop: CASSLSGIQGELFF. The CDR3 DNA follows: TGTGCTAGCAGCTTGAGTGGGATTCAGGGGGAGCTGTTTTTT.

This clone has just one count. The chain carries TRBV9 and TRBJ2-1; D unclear. From germline, CDR1 is SGDLS and CDR2 YYNGEE. Trimming shortened V by 3 bases and J by 6 bases, and 7 bases separated the two germline ends. This CDR3 region has 12 residues. DNA for the CDR3: TGTGCCAGCAGCGCTTATTTCAATGAGCAGTTCTTC. Protein sequence: CASSAYFNEQFF.

The gene calls are TRBV6-1 and TRBJ1-2; TRBD1 might be the D (5 bases). The CDR3 covers 15 residues. V shed 7 bases and J shed 0 bases, with 15 bases lying between them. Germline lookup yields CDR1 MNHNS and CDR2 SASEGT. The CDR3 DNA reads TGTGCCAGCAAACGCGACAGAGCCACTAACTATGGCTACACCTTC. This codes for CASKRDRATNYGYTF.

This chain connects TRBV12-1 to TRBJ1-5; the D call in the table, TRBD1, was not verified against the DNA. TRBV12-1 is an annotated pseudogene. The CDR3 loop spans 18 amino acids. CDR3 region: CASSFGGGQNISNQPQHF. The CDR3 DNA sequence: TGTGCCAGCAGCTTTGGTGGGGGACAAAATATTAGCAATCAGCCCCAGCATTTT.

This chain joins TRBV2 and TRBJ2-1, with 7 bases that match TRBD1. The CDR3 sequence is 15 residues long. The V and J ends lost 4 bases and 3 bases, in that order; junction bases with no gene match: 6. Germline loops: CDR1 SNHLY, CDR2 FYNNEI. The CDR3 coding sequence is TGTGCCAGCAGTGGATCAGCAGGGGGCTACAATGAGCAGTTCTTC. Translated: CASSGSAGGYNEQFF. Full variable domain (remainder filled in from reference TRBV2 and TRBJ2-1): EPEVTQTPSHQVTQMGQEVILRCVPISNHLYFYWYRQILGQKVEFLVSFYNNEISEKSEIFDDQFSVERPDGSNFTLKIRSTKLEDSAMYFCASSGSAGGYNEQFFGPGTRLTVL.

The chain recombines TRBV30 with TRBJ2-1, with TRBD2 identical over 12 bases. V lost 1 base to trimming and J lost 4 bases; unmatched junction nucleotides: 5. Germline-derived CDR1 and CDR2 are GTSNPN and SVGIG (reference sequence). The CDR3 has 16 residues. The CDR3: CAWSATSGRIYNEQFF. The CDR3 DNA is TGTGCCTGGAGTGCTACTAGCGGGAGGATTTACAATGAGCAGTTCTTC.